Below are 24 T cell receptor beta chains sequenced from a single sample in a study of Ad26.COV2.S vaccination and SARS-CoV-2 variants. The assay was immunoSEQ multiplex PCR, and TCRdb's table has in-frame clones only and misses some. Found here are about 350,000 clones, roughly 84% of them singletons; the top ten hold about 3.3%. Stated treatment: around 19 received Ad26.COV2.S at low or high dose, single or two shots; roughly five received placebo; per-sample allocation not given. Collection of the samples took place on day 63 after the first injection of vaccine or placebo. The sequencing here drew on peripheral blood, taken in a trial of Ad26.COV2.S vaccine versus placebo. These TCRs come from a person between 18 and 65 years old who received the Ad26.COV2.S COVID-19 vaccine or a placebo.

The chain couples TRBV6-5 to TRBJ1-1; the D gene is possibly TRBD1 (6 bases). The V gene lost 7 bases and the J gene lost 4 bases, with 16 bases spanning the gap. Germline values: CDR1 MNHEY, CDR2 SVGAGI. This CDR3 comprises 14 residues. This CDR3 reads CASIARGWSTEAFF. CDR3 in DNA: TGTGCCAGCATTGCCAGGGGATGGAGCACTGAAGCTTTCTTT.

The chain carries TRBV3-1 (or the pseudogene TRBV3-2) and TRBJ1-2; D is unclear. Per the germline V gene, CDR1 is LGHDT and CDR2 is YNNKEL (reference sequence). The CDR3 runs 15 residues. V gave up 0 bases and J gave up 1 base, with 9 bases separating them. The DNA for the CDR3 is TGTGCCAGCAGCCAAGAAGTCTGGATTAACTATGGCTACACCTTC. Amino acids: CASSQEVWINYGYTF.

This clone has only one observation. This chain joins TRBV6-4 and TRBJ2-7; 8 bases match TRBD1. The CDR3 sequence is 17 residues long. The V segment lost 3 bases and the J segment 2 bases; nucleotides outside the gene matches: 12. Germline assignment: CDR1 MRHNA and CDR2 SNTAGT. The CDR3 DNA reads TGTGCCAGCAGTGAACCGAAACAGGGGGACCAAACCTACGAGCAGTACTTC. Translating gives CASSEPKQGDQTYEQYF.

The V and J genes are TRBV3-1 (or the pseudogene TRBV3-2) and TRBJ1-1; D is unclear. The V end lost 2 bases, the J end lost 1 base, and 8 bases lay between the germline ends. This CDR3 comprises 14 residues. The germline V gene has CDR1 LGHDT and CDR2 YNNKEL (reference sequence). The CDR3 loop is CASSQLTRNTEAFF. The CDR3 region has the DNA TGTGCCAGCAGCCAACTGACAAGGAACACTGAAGCTTTCTTT.

The chain joins TRBV21-1 to TRBJ2-7; TRBD1 is the table's D call and was not checked against the DNA. TRBV21-1 is classified as a pseudogene. The CDR3 covers 15 residues. The DNA of the CDR3 is TGTGCCGAAGGGCCCGGGACAGCGGGCTCCTACGAGCAGTACTTC. The encoded protein is CAEGPGTAGSYEQYF.

The rearrangement uses TRBV6-6 and TRBJ2-1; D not resolved. Germline V CDR1 and CDR2: MNHNY, SVGAGI (reference sequence). This CDR3 comprises 13 residues. Trimming removed 2 bases at V and 2 bases at J, with 4 bases between. Here the CDR3 reads CASSYETYNEQFF. The CDR3 DNA reads TGTGCCAGCAGTTACGAAACCTACAATGAGCAGTTCTTC.

Here the CDR3 reads CASSLQGAGANVLTF. CDR3 nucleotide sequence: TGTGCCAGCAGCTTACAGGGCGCTGGGGCCAACGTCCTGACTTTC. The chain combines TRBV11-3 with TRBJ2-6, with D maybe TRBD1 (5 bases). Trimming shortened V by 2 bases and J by 2 bases, and 7 bases separated the two germline ends. The CDR3 totals 15 residues. CDR1 SGHNT and CDR2 YENEEA come from the germline V gene.

The chain carries TRBV9 and TRBJ1-5, with D possibly being TRBD1 (5 bases). V was shortened by 4 bases and J by 6 bases, with 20 bases between the two germline ends. Germline V gene sequence: CDR1 SGDLS, CDR2 YYNGEE. The CDR3 totals 16 residues. In DNA form, the CDR3 reads TGTGCCAGCAGCCCCTCGTCGGGCTTAGGGGCTCAGCCCCAGCATTTT. It yields the protein CASSPSSGLGAQPQHF.

This clone was detected once. The chain is built from TRBV14 and TRBJ2-1; TRBD1 or TRBD2 may be the D gene (5 bases each). The ends were cut back, 4 bases at V and 6 bases at J, with 16 bases in the middle. Per the germline V gene, CDR1 is SGHDN and CDR2 is FVKESK. This CDR3 is built from 15 residues. CDR3: CASSPGWGRGNEQFF. The CDR3 DNA reads TGTGCCAGCAGCCCGGGGTGGGGCCGGGGCAATGAGCAGTTCTTC. The full variable domain, its missing parts supplied by reference TRBV14 and TRBJ2-1, is EAGVTQFPSHSVIEKGQTVTLRCDPISGHDNLYWYRRVMGKEIKFLLHFVKESKQDESGMPNNRFLAERTGGTYSTLKVQPAELEDSGVYFCASSPGWGRGNEQFFGPGTRLTVL.

J is TRBJ1-5 and V is TRBV2, with a weak D call TRBD1 (6 bases). The CDR3 has 13 residues. Germline lookup yields CDR1 SNHLY and CDR2 FYNNEI. Trimming removed 8 bases at V and 3 bases at J, with 11 bases between. CDR3 nucleotides: TGTGCCAGCCAAGACAGGTTCAATCAGCCCCAGCATTTT. Its translation: CASQDRFNQPQHF.

The chain recombines TRBV6-5 with TRBJ2-1, with 8 bases lining up with TRBD1. V dropped 6 bases and J dropped 6; count of bases not matched to a gene: 10. The CDR3 runs 15 residues. Germline V gene data show CDR1 as MNHEY and CDR2 as SVGAGI. In DNA, the CDR3 is TGTGCCAGCAGAGTGGGCAGGGGGCGTCTCAATGAGCAGTTCTTC. Amino acids: CASRVGRGRLNEQFF.

This clone has just one count. The V gene is TRBV6-5, the J gene TRBJ2-3; 8 nucleotides align to TRBD1. The germline V gene encodes CDR1 MNHEY and CDR2 SVGAGI. The CDR3 is 14 residues long. V lost 5 bases, J lost 1 base, and 2 bases stayed unmatched. CDR3 DNA: TGTGCCAGCAGTCCGGACAGGGGCACAGATACGCAGTATTTT. Amino acid sequence: CASSPDRGTDTQYF.

In regard to this clone: This same CDR3 is encoded by further DNA sequences in the sample. V and J are TRBV28 and TRBJ2-2, with D possibly called TRBD1 or TRBD2 (5 bases each). This CDR3 spans 14 amino acids. The germline gives CDR1 MDHEN, CDR2 SYDVKM. Trimming shortened V by 2 bases and J by 5 bases, and 9 bases separated the two germline ends. The CDR3 loop reads CASSLGTPTGELFF. CDR3 in DNA: TGTGCCAGCAGTTTAGGGACCCCAACCGGGGAGCTGTTTTTT.

The genes are TRBV19 and TRBJ1-2; D unclear. Trimming shortened V by 6 bases and J by 1 base, and 6 bases separated the two germline ends. Germline CDR1 LNHDA, CDR2 SQIVND (reference sequence). The CDR3 contains 12 residues. DNA of the CDR3: TGTGCCAGTAGCAGGAATAACTATGGCTACACCTTC. It is translated as CASSRNNYGYTF.

J is TRBJ2-7 and V is TRBV27; 8 nucleotides match TRBD1. This CDR3 has 20 amino acids. Germline V gene sequence: CDR1 MNHEY, CDR2 SMNVEV (reference sequence). V was pared by 7 bases and J by 0 bases, with 23 bases of the junction left unmatched. CDR3 residues: CASTSRGGDRSSPRSYEQYF. CDR3 coding DNA: TGTGCCAGCACCTCCCGCGGCGGGGACAGGAGTTCCCCCCGCTCCTACGAGCAGTACTTC.

This clone was recorded only once. The chain combines TRBV18 with TRBJ1-1, with D possibly TRBD1 on 6 matching bases. This CDR3 comprises 17 residues. V gave up 1 base and J gave up 4 bases, with 19 bases separating them. CDR1 is KGHSH, CDR2 LQKENI, per germline. The CDR3 nucleotides are TGTGCCAGCTCACCACTTGGACAGACGCAGGTTGGCACTGAAGCTTTCTTT. Translation gives CASSPLGQTQVGTEAFF.

Details on this clone: The same CDR3 can be traced to other DNA sequences in this sample. This chain links TRBV6-5 with TRBJ2-2; D may correspond to TRBD1 or TRBD2 (5 bases each). Germline V gives CDR1 MNHEY, CDR2 SVGAGI. The CDR3 spans 16 residues. The V end lost 2 bases, the J end lost 1 base, and 11 bases lay between the germline ends. The CDR3 here is CASSYPGTGNTGELFF. The CDR3 bases are TGTGCCAGCAGTTACCCCGGGACGGGGAACACCGGGGAGCTGTTTTTT.

V usage is TRBV5-6 and J usage is TRBJ2-1, with a possible D match to TRBD2 (5 bases). Trimming cost V 2 bases and J 4 bases, with 10 bases left between them. Germline lookup yields CDR1 SGHDT and CDR2 YYEEEE. This CDR3 spans 14 amino acids. CDR3 sequence reads: CASSFEEAYNEQFF. CDR3 sequence (DNA): TGTGCCAGCAGCTTTGAGGAGGCTTACAATGAGCAGTTCTTC.

The chain couples TRBV5-6 to TRBJ2-7; D possibly corresponds to TRBD2 (5 bases). The CDR3 extends over 13 amino acids. Per germline, CDR1 SGHDT and CDR2 YYEEEE. Deletions cut 4 bases from V and 2 bases from J, with 10 bases between. CDR3 protein: CASSIPGTYEQYF. DNA for the CDR3: TGTGCCAGCAGCATCCCCGGGACCTACGAGCAGTACTTC.

This clone was recorded only once. This chain links TRBV6-6 with TRBJ2-7, with 9 bases identical to TRBD1. With 2 bases clipped from V and 5 bases from J, the junction kept 4 bases outside the gene matches. The V gene's germline CDR1 is MNHNY and CDR2 SVGAGI (reference sequence). CDR3 length: 14 residues. The CDR3 sequence: CASSYGTGLNEQYF. The DNA of the CDR3 is TGTGCCAGCAGTTACGGGACAGGGTTGAACGAGCAGTACTTC.

With respect to this clone: Germline and junction disagree at one end, which may indicate a read error. The chain is built from TRBV6-1 and TRBJ2-1, with unresolved D. This CDR3 region has 15 residues. In germline, CDR1 is MNHNS, CDR2 SASEGT. CDR3 in DNA: TGTGCCAGCAGCGAAGACGTGGCCCGTTACAATGAGCAGTTCTTC. Protein: CASSEDVARYNEQFF.

The CDR3 protein is CASSQNSGANVLTF. In DNA, the CDR3 is TGTGCCAGCAGCCAGAACTCTGGGGCCAACGTCCTGACTTTC. This rearrangement joins TRBV3-1 (or the pseudogene TRBV3-2) to TRBJ2-6; D is unresolved. The ends were cut back, 3 bases at V and 0 bases at J, with 3 bases in the middle. Germline CDR1 LGHDT, CDR2 YNNKEL (reference sequence). The CDR3 spans 14 residues.

The V and J genes are TRBV7-9 and TRBJ1-1; D might be TRBD1 (5 bases). The CDR3 covers 14 residues. Germline V CDR1 and CDR2: SEHNR, FQNEAQ (reference sequence). V shed 2 bases and J shed 5 bases, with 12 bases lying between them. The CDR3 here is CASSLLQGGTEAFF. CDR3 in DNA: TGTGCCAGCAGCTTACTCCAGGGTGGTACTGAAGCTTTCTTT.

This clone turned up a few times. The rearrangement uses TRBV5-1 and TRBJ1-1; perhaps TRBD1 as D (6 bases). The V end was cut by 4 bases, the J end by 8 bases, with 15 bases between. Per germline, CDR1 SGHRS and CDR2 YFSETQ. The CDR3 covers 13 residues. CDR3 in amino acids: CASSPPDGQEAFF. The CDR3 DNA reads TGCGCCAGCAGCCCACCAGACGGACAGGAAGCTTTCTTT.